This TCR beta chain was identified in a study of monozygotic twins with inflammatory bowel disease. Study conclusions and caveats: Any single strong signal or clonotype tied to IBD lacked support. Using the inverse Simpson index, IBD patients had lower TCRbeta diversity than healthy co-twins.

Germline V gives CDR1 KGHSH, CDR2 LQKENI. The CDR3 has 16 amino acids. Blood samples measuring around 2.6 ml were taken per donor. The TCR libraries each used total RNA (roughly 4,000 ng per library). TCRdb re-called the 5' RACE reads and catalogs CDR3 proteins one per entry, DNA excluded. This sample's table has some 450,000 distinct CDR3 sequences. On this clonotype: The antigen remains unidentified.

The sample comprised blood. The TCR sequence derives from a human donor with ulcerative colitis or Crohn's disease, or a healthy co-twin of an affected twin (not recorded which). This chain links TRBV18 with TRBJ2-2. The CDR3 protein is CASSPRKETNTGELFF.